This T cell receptor beta chain was sequenced in a study of T cell responses to AZD1222 COVID-19 vaccine. The CDR3 loop spans 12 amino acids. Germline assignment: CDR1 SEHNR and CDR2 FQNEAQ (reference sequence). V lost 8 bases and J lost 6, with 14 bases in between. As for this clone: Its matching antigen is unknown.

This table comes from immunoSEQ multiplex PCR, and its TCRdb copy is limited to in-frame clones, with some not included. The sample includes around 87,000 clones, 86% of them seen just once. Overall study findings and caveats: At 160-218 and 743-854, vaccine-associated CD4 TCRs were dominant, and they spanned spike. Targeting of unmutated variant regions was reportedly seen in nearly half of spike-specific TCRs.

This chain joins TRBV7-9 and TRBJ2-7, with D possibly TRBD1 on 6 matching bases. Sequences were derived from peripheral blood, sampled on day 0 of AZD1222 vaccination. The receptor's source is an adult in good health. CDR3 in amino acids: CASSYRETEQYF. In nucleotides, the CDR3 is TGTGCCAGCTCATACAGGGAAACCGAGCAGTACTTC.